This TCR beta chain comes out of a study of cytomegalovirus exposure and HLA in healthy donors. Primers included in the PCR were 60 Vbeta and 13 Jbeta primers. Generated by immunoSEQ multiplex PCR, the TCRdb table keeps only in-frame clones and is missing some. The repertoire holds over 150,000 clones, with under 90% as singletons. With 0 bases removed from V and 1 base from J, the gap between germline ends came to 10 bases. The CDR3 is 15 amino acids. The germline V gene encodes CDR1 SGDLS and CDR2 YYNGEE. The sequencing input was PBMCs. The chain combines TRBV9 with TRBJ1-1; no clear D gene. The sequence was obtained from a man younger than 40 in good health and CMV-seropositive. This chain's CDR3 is CASSVGSAENTEAFF. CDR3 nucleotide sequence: TGTGCCAGCAGCGTAGGGTCGGCGGAGAACACTGAAGCTTTCTTT.